The 20 T cell receptor beta chains below all came from one sample that was sequenced in a study of blood T cell repertoires in COVID-19. Profiled with immunoSEQ multiplex PCR; TCRdb holds only in-frame clones, not every one. The sample yields approximately 210,000 clones, roughly 80% seen once. The specimen sequenced was peripheral blood. The source is a woman in her thirties or forties with active or convalescent COVID-19.

The chain combines TRBV15 with TRBJ1-4, with D possibly being TRBD1 (5 bases). The CDR3 contains 15 residues. The V gene's germline CDR1 is LNHNV and CDR2 YYDKDF (reference sequence). V was clipped by 0 bases and J by 3 bases, with 8 bases between them. Written as DNA, the CDR3 is TGTGCCACCAGCAGAGATCGGGGGGCTAATGAAAAACTGTTTTTT. It encodes CATSRDRGANEKLFF.

V gene TRBV2 combines with J gene TRBJ1-3, with 8 nucleotides matching TRBD1. CDR3 length: 17 residues. Trimming cost V 6 bases and J 0 bases; bases outside gene matches: 10. The germline V gene has CDR1 SNHLY and CDR2 FYNNEI. The CDR3 here is CASRRQGFGSSGNTIYF. CDR3 bases: TGTGCCAGCAGGAGACAGGGGTTTGGGAGCTCTGGAAACACCATATATTTT.

This clone was seen a handful of times. This chain uses TRBV5-5 with TRBJ1-1; unclear D gene. This CDR3 is built from 12 residues. Germline assignment: CDR1 SGHKS and CDR2 YYEKEE (reference sequence). Between the trimmed V and J ends, which lost 5 bases and 4 bases, there was a span of 9 bases. The CDR3 reads CASRYFGTEAFF. In DNA, the CDR3 is TGTGCCAGCAGGTACTTCGGCACTGAAGCTTTCTTT.

This clone was counted once. This chain uses TRBV5-1 with TRBJ1-6; D gene ambiguous. The CDR3 contains 13 residues. V lost 4 bases to trimming and J lost 7 bases, with 9 bases between them. Germline V gives CDR1 SGHRS, CDR2 YFSETQ. CDR3 protein: CASSPGGNSPLHF. DNA for the CDR3: TGCGCCAGCAGCCCCGGAGGGAATTCACCCCTCCACTTT. Complete variable domain (other parts from reference TRBV5-1 and TRBJ1-6): KAGVTQTPRYLIKTRGQQVTLSCSPISGHRSVSWYQQTPGQGLQFLFEYFSETQRNKGNFPGRFSGRQFSNSRSEMNVSTLELGDSALYLCASSPGGNSPLHFGNGTRLTVT.

This chain uses TRBV5-4 with TRBJ1-4; 7 bases are a match to TRBD1. V lost 4 bases, J lost 0 bases, and 6 bases stayed unmatched. CDR3 length: 16 amino acids. CDR1 is SGHNT, CDR2 YYREEE, per germline (reference sequence). The CDR3 DNA is TGTGCCAGCAGCGTTGACAGGGCCACAACTAATGAAAAACTGTTTTTT. Translation gives CASSVDRATTNEKLFF.

The V and J genes are TRBV7-9 and TRBJ2-7, with 7 bases aligning to TRBD1. Germline V gene lookup returns CDR1 SEHNR and CDR2 FQNEAQ (reference sequence). The V and J ends lost 5 bases and 5 bases, in that order; junction bases with no gene match: 3. The CDR3 is 12 amino acids. CDR3 loop: CASSQGVNEQYF. The CDR3 DNA follows: TGTGCCAGCAGCCAGGGGGTCAACGAGCAGTACTTC.

The V and J genes are TRBV29-1 and TRBJ2-1; 10 bases are a match to TRBD1. V dropped 0 bases and J dropped 3; count of bases not matched to a gene: 8. The CDR3 runs 17 residues. The germline V gene encodes CDR1 SQVTM and CDR2 ANQGSEA. The CDR3 spells CSVEDPLRDRGYNEQFF. The CDR3 region has the DNA TGCAGCGTTGAAGATCCCCTCCGGGACAGGGGCTACAATGAGCAGTTCTTC.

The chain employs TRBV12-5 and TRBJ2-7, with TRBD2 matching over 7 bases. The CDR3 is 15 residues long. The trim removed 1 base at V and 2 bases at J, leaving 5 bases unmatched. Germline loops: CDR1 LGHNT, CDR2 FRNRAP. The CDR3 sequence is CASGLGVGGTYEQYF. The CDR3 DNA follows: TGTGCTAGTGGTTTGGGGGTCGGGGGGACCTACGAGCAGTACTTC. The variable domain in full, with the rest retrieved from reference TRBV12-5 and TRBJ2-7, is DARVTQTPRHKVTEMGQEVTMRCQPILGHNTVFWYRQTMMQGLELLAYFRNRAPLDDSGMPKDRFSAEMPDATLATLKIQPSEPRDSAVYFCASGLGVGGTYEQYFGPGTRLTVT.

J is TRBJ2-7 and V is TRBV6-2 or TRBV6-3, with D possibly being TRBD1 (5 bases). CDR3 length equals 14 residues. CDR1 is MNHEY, CDR2 SVGEGT, per germline. The V end lost 1 base, the J end lost 0 bases, and 7 bases lay between the germline ends. The CDR3 DNA is TGTGCCAGCAGTTACTTCGGACACTCCTACGAGCAGTACTTC. Protein sequence: CASSYFGHSYEQYF.

The table lists this clone with a few counts. J is TRBJ1-2 and V is TRBV12-3 or TRBV12-4, with D uncertain. With 6 bases removed from V and 4 bases from J, the gap between germline ends came to 9 bases. This CDR3 spans 12 amino acids. This chain's CDR3 is CASSREPYGYTF. CDR3 in DNA: TGTGCCAGCAGCCGAGAACCCTATGGCTACACCTTC.

This clone was seen once. The genes are TRBV19 and TRBJ1-1, with D perhaps TRBD1 (6 bases). Trimming took 1 base from V and 1 from J, leaving 13 bases between them. Germline V gene sequence: CDR1 LNHDA, CDR2 SQIVND (reference sequence). The CDR3 has 16 residues. This CDR3 reads CASSIVRGHWNTEAFF. DNA of the CDR3: TGTGCCAGTAGTATAGTCCGGGGACATTGGAACACTGAAGCTTTCTTT.

DNA for the CDR3: TGTGCCAGCAGTTACTCCCGGGGGAACACTGAAGCTTTCTTT. Translated: CASSYSRGNTEAFF. The rearrangement links TRBV6-5 to TRBJ1-1; D gene ambiguous. Trimming took off 0 bases at V and 1 base at J, with 6 bases between the two ends. Germline values: CDR1 MNHEY, CDR2 SVGAGI. This CDR3 contains 14 residues.

The rearrangement links TRBV7-2 to TRBJ1-2, with 8 nucleotides matching TRBD1. Germline V gene lookup returns CDR1 SGHTA and CDR2 FQGNSA. The V gene end was trimmed by 1 base and the J gene end by 4 bases; junction bases not matched to a gene: 8. This CDR3 comprises 16 residues. CDR3 sequence reads: CASSLDWGQAVYGYTF. The CDR3 DNA follows: TGTGCCAGCAGCTTAGATTGGGGACAGGCGGTCTATGGCTACACCTTC.

The genes are TRBV13 and TRBJ2-5; 8 bases map to TRBD1. Trimming cost V 3 bases and J 5 bases; bases outside gene matches: 2. The length of the CDR3 is 13 residues. CDR1 and CDR2 (germline): PRHDT, FYEKMQ (reference sequence). The CDR3 DNA reads TGTGCCAGCAGCTTCAGGGGGCGGGAGACCCAGTACTTC. Encoded protein: CASSFRGRETQYF.

This sequence joins TRBV19 and TRBJ2-4; no firm D call. The germline CDR1 and CDR2 sequences are LNHDA and SQIVND (reference sequence). The CDR3 is 11 amino acids. The V end was cut by 3 bases, the J end by 8 bases, with 5 bases between. For the CDR3, the DNA is TGTGCCAGTAGTATTAGTTACATTCAGTACTTC. Amino acid sequence: CASSISYIQYF.

V usage is TRBV19 and J usage is TRBJ2-5, with a tentative D call TRBD1 (6 bases). CDR3 size: 14 residues. Germline V CDR1 and CDR2: LNHDA, SQIVND (reference sequence). V was shortened by 3 bases and J by 5 bases, with 13 bases between the two germline ends. The CDR3: CASSMVGAGETQYF. The DNA for the CDR3 is TGTGCCAGTAGTATGGTGGGGGCAGGGGAGACCCAGTACTTC.

V is TRBV5-5 and J is TRBJ2-5; perhaps TRBD1 as D (5 bases). Trimming stripped 4 bases from V and 4 bases from J, with 14 bases between. Germline CDR1 is SGHKS and CDR2 is YYEKEE (reference sequence). The CDR3 has 14 residues. The CDR3 sequence: CASSHSLGAETQYF. Here the CDR3 DNA reads TGTGCCAGCAGCCACAGTTTAGGGGCAGAGACCCAGTACTTC.

The chain links TRBV5-4 to TRBJ2-7; tentatively, D is TRBD1 (6 bases). The V end was cut by 4 bases, the J end by 7 bases, with 24 bases between. The CDR3 totals 16 residues. Germline CDR1 reads SGHNT; CDR2 reads YYREEE (reference sequence). The CDR3 DNA sequence: TGTGCCAGCAGCGGCAAACAGGGCACCGGGACGGGGGAGCAGTACTTC. Translated, it gives CASSGKQGTGTGEQYF.

The rearrangement joins TRBV11-2 to TRBJ2-7, with 13 nucleotides matching TRBD2. Germline V gives CDR1 SGHAT, CDR2 FQNNGV. The CDR3 has 14 amino acids. The ends lost 6 bases at V and 7 bases at J; junction bases unmatched: 6. As DNA, the CDR3 is TGTGCCAGCAGGCAGACTAGCGGGGGGCGGGAGCAGTACTTC. This translates into CASRQTSGGREQYF.

The rearrangement uses TRBV7-2 and TRBJ2-5, with a possible D match to TRBD2 (6 bases). CDR3 length: 14 residues. Germline loops: CDR1 SGHTA, CDR2 FQGNSA. The V gene lost 1 base and the J gene lost 5 bases, with 11 bases spanning the gap. The CDR3 protein is CASSLVGGEETQYF. DNA for the CDR3: TGTGCCAGCAGCTTAGTGGGGGGAGAGGAGACCCAGTACTTC.